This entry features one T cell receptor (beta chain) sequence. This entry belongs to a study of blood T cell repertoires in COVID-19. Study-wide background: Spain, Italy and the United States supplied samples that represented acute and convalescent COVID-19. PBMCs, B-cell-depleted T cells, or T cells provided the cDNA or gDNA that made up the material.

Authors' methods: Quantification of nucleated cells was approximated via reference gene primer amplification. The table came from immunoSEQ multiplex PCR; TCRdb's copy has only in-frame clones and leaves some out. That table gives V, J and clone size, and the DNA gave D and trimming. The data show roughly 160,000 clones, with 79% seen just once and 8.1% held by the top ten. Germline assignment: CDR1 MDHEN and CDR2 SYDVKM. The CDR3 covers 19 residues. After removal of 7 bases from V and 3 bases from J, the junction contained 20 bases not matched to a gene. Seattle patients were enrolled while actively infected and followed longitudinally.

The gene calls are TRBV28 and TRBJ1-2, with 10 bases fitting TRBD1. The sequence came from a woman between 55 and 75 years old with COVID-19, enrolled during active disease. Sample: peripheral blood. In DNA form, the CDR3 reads TGTGCCAGCACCCACGGATGGGACAGGGGAGCTAATACCCACTATGGCTACACCTTC. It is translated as CASTHGWDRGANTHYGYTF.